These 15 T cell receptor beta chains originate from one sample sequenced in a study of blood T cell repertoires in COVID-19. Some clones are missing from TCRdb's copy, which holds only in-frame ones; the method was immunoSEQ multiplex PCR. The data contain fewer than 85,000 clones, around four fifths of them singletons. What was sequenced was peripheral blood. Receptor source: a man in his fifties or sixties with acute or convalescent COVID-19.

The V call is TRBV6-1, the J call TRBJ2-7, with a possible D match to TRBD1 (5 bases). The length of the CDR3 is 15 residues. CDR1 and CDR2 from the germline V gene are MNHNS and SASEGT. Trimming took off 2 bases at V and 1 base at J, with 12 bases between the two ends. The CDR3 DNA reads as TGTGCCAGCAGTGAAAGTGGCAGGGAATCCTACGAGCAGTACGTC. Its translation is CASSESGRESYEQYV.

This clone has just a few counts. The chain links TRBV11-1 to TRBJ2-2, with TRBD1 identical over 7 bases. Per germline, CDR1 SGHAT and CDR2 FQDESV (reference sequence). With 4 bases clipped from V and 4 bases from J, the junction kept 6 bases outside the gene matches. The CDR3 runs to 15 residues. The CDR3 DNA follows: TGTGCCAGCAGCTATAAAGGGACAGTCACCGGGGAGCTGTTTTTT. Translating gives CASSYKGTVTGELFF.

The V call is TRBV18, the J call TRBJ1-2; the D gene is possibly TRBD1 (5 bases). V was pared by 3 bases and J by 6 bases, with 14 bases between. This CDR3 region has 14 residues. The germline CDR1 and CDR2 sequences are KGHSH and LQKENI. The CDR3 here is CASSPLGGADGYTF. CDR3 in DNA: TGTGCCAGCTCACCGCTGGGAGGGGCGGATGGCTACACCTTC.

This rearrangement joins TRBV7-3 to TRBJ2-3; D unclear. The CDR3 length is 15 residues. The V gene lost 5 bases and the J gene lost 2 bases, with 14 bases spanning the gap. Germline V gene data show CDR1 as SGHTA and CDR2 as FQGTGA. The CDR3 DNA reads as TGTGCCAGCAGCCCTTATGGGCCAAACACAGATACGCAGTATTTT. It yields the protein CASSPYGPNTDTQYF.

The count of this clone is one. The chain recombines TRBV5-6 with TRBJ2-7; D possibly corresponds to TRBD2 (6 bases). V lost 4 bases and J lost 2, with 13 bases in between. The CDR3 extends over 14 amino acids. The germline gives CDR1 SGHDT, CDR2 YYEEEE. CDR3 DNA: TGTGCCAGCAGCGAGGGACTCAGGCCCTACGAGCAGTACTTC. Residues: CASSEGLRPYEQYF. The entire variable domain, with the rest obtained from reference TRBV5-6 and TRBJ2-7, is as follows: DAGVTQSPTHLIKTRGQQVTLRCSPKSGHDTVSWYQQALGQGPQFIFQYYEEEERQRGNFPDRFSGHQFPNYSSELNVNALLLGDSALYLCASSEGLRPYEQYFGPGTRLTVT.

A single count supports this clone. The rearrangement links TRBV6-5 to TRBJ2-1, with a weak D call TRBD1 (5 bases). With 8 bases removed from V and 10 bases from J, the gap between germline ends came to 24 bases. Germline CDR1 reads MNHEY; CDR2 reads SVGAGI. The CDR3 totals 15 residues. The CDR3 DNA is TGTGCCAGCTGTTCCCGGGCAGGGCTACCTCAAGAGCAGTTCTTC. Translated: CASCSRAGLPQEQFF.

V and J are TRBV5-5 and TRBJ1-4; D gene unclear. From germline, CDR1 is SGHKS and CDR2 YYEKEE (reference sequence). The CDR3 extends over 15 amino acids. V lost 3 bases and J 8 bases, leaving 17 bases between the germline ends. The CDR3 region is CASSSDGSEGEKLFF. As DNA, the CDR3 is TGTGCCAGCAGCTCGGACGGCTCGGAGGGCGAAAAACTGTTTTTT.

This clone turned up a few times. This rearrangement joins TRBV15 to TRBJ2-1; D is perhaps TRBD2 (6 bases). The CDR3 is 12 amino acids. The V end lost 4 bases, the J end lost 7 bases, and 8 bases lay between the germline ends. Germline CDR1 and CDR2: LNHNV and YYDKDF (reference sequence). CDR3 DNA: TGTGCCACCAGCACGGGAGTTAATGAGCAGTTCTTC. This sequence encodes CATSTGVNEQFF.

The CDR3 coding sequence is TGTGCCAGCAGGGAGGCAGGTGGGGAGCTGTTTTTT. This codes for CASREAGGELFF. The J gene is TRBJ2-2, the V gene TRBV2; weak D call: TRBD2 (5 bases). Between the trimmed V and J ends, which lost 6 bases and 8 bases, there was a span of 10 bases. CDR3 length equals 12 residues. CDR1 and CDR2 (germline): SNHLY, FYNNEI.

This clone occurred a few times. The chain recombines TRBV11-2 with TRBJ2-7, with a weak D call TRBD1 (5 bases). Between the trimmed V and J ends, which lost 1 base and 0 bases, there was a span of 10 bases. The CDR3 loop spans 15 amino acids. Germline loops: CDR1 SGHAT, CDR2 FQNNGV. The CDR3 DNA reads TGTGCCAGCAGCTTAGCCACAGGAAACTCCTACGAGCAGTACTTC. Translation gives CASSLATGNSYEQYF. The full variable domain, with the rest looked up from reference TRBV11-2 and TRBJ2-7, is EAGVAQSPRYKIIEKRQSVAFWCNPISGHATLYWYQQILGQGPKLLIQFQNNGVVDDSQLPKDRFSAERLKGVDSTLKIQPAKLEDSAVYLCASSLATGNSYEQYFGPGTRLTVT.

This clone was detected ten times or more. Other DNA sequences within the sample encode an identical CDR3. V gene TRBV5-4 combines with J gene TRBJ2-3, with D unresolved. V shed 5 bases and J shed 2 bases, with 6 bases lying between them. Germline CDR1 and CDR2: SGHNT and YYREEE (reference sequence). The CDR3 is made up of 12 amino acids. This CDR3 reads CASRESTDTQYF. CDR3 in DNA: TGTGCCAGCAGAGAGTCCACAGATACGCAGTATTTT.

Here the CDR3 DNA reads TGTGCCACCAGTGGGCTGACTAGCGGGAGAAGGGAAGATACGCAGTATTTT. It codes for CATSGLTSGRREDTQYF. The V gene is TRBV24-1, the J gene TRBJ2-3, with 12 bases that match TRBD2. The trim removed 5 bases at V and 5 bases at J, leaving 10 bases unmatched. In germline, CDR1 is KGHDR, CDR2 SFDVKD. The CDR3 totals 17 residues.

This chain connects TRBV19 to TRBJ1-6; D is undetermined. Trimming left V 5 bases short and J 6 bases short, with 5 bases between. Germline CDR1 is LNHDA and CDR2 is SQIVND (reference sequence). CDR3 length: 12 residues. The CDR3, as DNA: TGTGCCAGTAGTCTCGTTAATTCACCCCTCCACTTT. It encodes CASSLVNSPLHF.

The chain has TRBV19 and TRBJ1-1; D unclear. V dropped 5 bases and J dropped 0 bases, with 7 bases sitting between them. Germline loops: CDR1 LNHDA, CDR2 SQIVND (reference sequence). This CDR3 has 13 residues. The CDR3 is CASSQQVNTEAFF. CDR3 nucleotides: TGTGCCAGTAGTCAGCAGGTGAACACTGAAGCTTTCTTT.

The rearrangement links TRBV24-1 to TRBJ1-2, with 7 bases fitting TRBD1. The germline gives CDR1 KGHDR, CDR2 SFDVKD. Germline trimming cut 4 bases from V and 8 bases from J; bases unmatched to any gene: 6. This CDR3 spans 13 amino acids. The CDR3, as DNA: TGTGCCACCAGTGAGGTAGGGGGCGACGGCTACACCTTC. Encoded protein: CATSEVGGDGYTF.